The present T cell receptor beta chain was sequenced within a study of shared clonotypes between healthy human individuals. Trimming stripped 7 bases from V and 6 bases from J, with 19 bases between. Germline V gene sequence: CDR1 LNHDA, CDR2 SQIVND (reference sequence). This CDR3 has 14 residues. Points from the study as a whole: An expected dependence of interdonor clonotype sharing on sequencing depth was noted.

Each cell subset's genomic DNA was divided evenly among several immunoSEQ plates. Under the authors' procedure: Junction-only immunoSEQ sequences carried no quality scores, so filtering differed. The table came from immunoSEQ multiplex PCR; TCRdb's copy has only in-frame clones and leaves some out. V, J and clone size reflect that table, while D and trimming were determined from the DNA. The data show approximately 470,000 clones, about 72% seen once. Donors had no recently reported acute infections or vaccinations and were HIV-negative. Comments on this clone: Antigen unknown.

Material: PBMCs. The clonotype comes from a woman aged 40 to 50 in good health. Some clones in this sample may be carry-over from other donors' samples. The chain joins TRBV19 to TRBJ2-7, with TRBD2 as a possible D gene (6 bases). The CDR3 sequence is CASTEGSYSSEQYF. The CDR3 DNA reads TGTGCCAGTACGGAGGGCAGCTACTCATCCGAGCAGTACTTC.